Below, 23 T cell receptor beta chains from the same sample are listed, as sequenced in a study of cytomegalovirus exposure and HLA in healthy donors (TCRdb year 2017). The method behind the library was the immunoSEQ multiplex PCR assay. For the multiplex PCR, a mixture combining 60 forward primers for TCR Vbeta segments and 13 reverse primers for TCR Jbeta segments was used. TCRdb took over this immuneACCESS table, retaining in-frame rearrangements with V and J assigned. Such tables are incomplete; in checked studies, under half of the missing clones stem from an unresolved V gene, and the remainder is unexplained. Recorded for this sample are about 170,000 clones; around 77% of them occurred a single time. About 3.1% of the sample goes to the ten largest clones. The material sequenced was PBMCs. These receptors were obtained from a female donor in good health and CMV-seronegative.

The rearrangement joins TRBV2 to TRBJ2-5; possible D gene TRBD1, 5 bases. There are 14 residues in the CDR3. V lost 1 base to trimming and J lost 7 bases, with 13 bases between them. From germline, CDR1 is SNHLY and CDR2 FYNNEI. The CDR3: CASSEVQGVGTQYF. The CDR3 DNA is TGTGCCAGCAGTGAAGTTCAGGGTGTGGGGACCCAGTACTTC.

This clone was seen only a few times. This sequence joins TRBV18 and TRBJ2-4; D might be TRBD2 (5 bases). This CDR3 comprises 15 residues. The ends were cut back, 2 bases at V and 4 bases at J, with 12 bases in the middle. Germline CDR1 reads KGHSH; CDR2 reads LQKENI. Here the CDR3 DNA reads TGTGCCAGCTCACCAGGTACGGGAAGAAAAAACATTCAGTACTTC. Its protein is CASSPGTGRKNIQYF.

This chain joins TRBV19 and TRBJ2-7; 9 nucleotides line up with TRBD1. Germline CDR1 reads LNHDA; CDR2 reads SQIVND (reference sequence). The ends lost 6 bases at V and 3 bases at J; junction bases unmatched: 9. The CDR3 covers 15 residues. The CDR3 DNA reads TGTGCCAGTAGCAGCCCGGGACAGGGTCACTACGAGCAGTACTTC. Translated: CASSSPGQGHYEQYF.

V usage is TRBV30 and J usage is TRBJ1-1; D not resolved. CDR3 length: 12 residues. Germline V gene sequence: CDR1 GTSNPN, CDR2 SVGIG (reference sequence). V shed 2 bases and J shed 1 base, with 5 bases lying between them. DNA for the CDR3: TGTGCCTGGAGTTGGCAGAACACTGAAGCTTTCTTT. Amino acids: CAWSWQNTEAFF.

The gene calls are TRBV28 and TRBJ1-1, with a possible D match to TRBD1 (5 bases). The germline V and J ends were trimmed by 10 bases and 0 bases, with 9 bases remaining between them. Germline assignment: CDR1 MDHEN and CDR2 SYDVKM. CDR3 length: 12 residues. The CDR3 loop is CATTAMNTEAFF. In DNA form, the CDR3 reads TGTGCCACGACAGCAATGAACACTGAAGCTTTCTTT.

This clone was seen a handful of times. The chain is built from TRBV19 and TRBJ1-5; 8 positions match TRBD1. The CDR3 extends over 16 amino acids. J lost 2 bases, V lost 5 bases, and 8 bases had no gene match. The germline gives CDR1 LNHDA, CDR2 SQIVND (reference sequence). CDR3 bases: TGTGCCAGTAGTTGGGACAGGTATTCCCGCAATCAGCCCCAGCATTTT. Protein sequence: CASSWDRYSRNQPQHF.

This clone was seen a few times. The chain links TRBV6-5 to TRBJ1-1; a possible D gene is TRBD1 (6 bases). V was pared by 7 bases and J by 0 bases, with 9 bases between. The CDR3 runs 13 residues. Germline lookup yields CDR1 MNHEY and CDR2 SVGAGI. The CDR3 spells CASKRTVNTEAFF. The CDR3 bases are TGTGCCAGCAAAAGGACAGTGAACACTGAAGCTTTCTTT.

The chain recombines TRBV6-1 with TRBJ2-1, with 7 bases fitting TRBD2. Germline loops: CDR1 MNHNS, CDR2 SASEGT. V was pared by 8 bases and J by 2 bases, with 6 bases of the junction left unmatched. The CDR3 loop spans 14 amino acids. This CDR3 reads CASSRGGTYNEQFF. The CDR3 DNA is TGTGCCAGCTCTAGGGGAGGGACCTACAATGAGCAGTTCTTC.

This clone was detected only a few times. This chain joins TRBV5-4 and TRBJ2-2; tentatively, D is TRBD2 (5 bases). Per the germline V gene, CDR1 is SGHNT and CDR2 is YYREEE (reference sequence). V lost 3 bases and J lost 5, with 17 bases in between. The CDR3 is made up of 16 amino acids. The chain's CDR3 is CASSSGRGPGTGELFF. DNA of the CDR3: TGTGCCAGCAGCTCCGGTAGAGGACCGGGGACCGGGGAGCTGTTTTTT.

The rearrangement joins TRBV7-2 to TRBJ2-3; D is uncertain. V was clipped by 1 base and J by 0 bases, with 8 bases between them. CDR3 length: 15 amino acids. Germline V gene sequence: CDR1 SGHTA, CDR2 FQGNSA. CDR3 protein: CASSLDKRSTDTQYF. CDR3 DNA sequence: TGTGCCAGCAGCTTAGATAAGCGTAGCACAGATACGCAGTATTTT. Complete variable domain (other parts from reference TRBV7-2 and TRBJ2-3): GAGVSQSPSNKVTEKGKDVELRCDPISGHTALYWYRQSLGQGLEFLIYFQGNSAPDKSGLPSDRFSAERTGGSVSTLTIQRTQQEDSAVYLCASSLDKRSTDTQYFGPGTRLTVL.

This chain joins TRBV4-1 and TRBJ2-1, with 10 bases aligning to TRBD2. Germline V gives CDR1 MGHRA, CDR2 YSYEKL. This CDR3 region has 16 residues. Trimming took 0 bases from V and 4 from J; bases not matched to a gene: 3. This chain's CDR3 is CASSQESSGRYNEQFF. The CDR3 bases are TGCGCCAGCAGCCAAGAATCTAGCGGGAGATACAATGAGCAGTTCTTC.

The chain has TRBV5-1 and TRBJ1-3; 7 bases align to TRBD1. The CDR3 is 14 residues long. Unmatched junction bases numbered 2, after V lost 3 bases and J lost 2 bases. CDR1 and CDR2 from the germline V gene are SGHRS and YFSETQ. CDR3 amino acids: CASSSGQTGNTIYF. CDR3 DNA sequence: TGCGCCAGCAGCTCGGGACAGACTGGAAACACCATATATTTT.

The chain employs TRBV7-3 and TRBJ1-3; 7 positions agree with TRBD1. V was clipped by 5 bases and J by 2 bases; unmatched bases: 9. The CDR3 has 16 amino acids. Per the germline V gene, CDR1 is SGHTA and CDR2 is FQGTGA. The CDR3 region is CASSPNRGDPGNTIYF. The CDR3 DNA sequence: TGTGCCAGCAGCCCAAACAGGGGAGACCCTGGAAACACCATATATTTT.

The chain uses TRBV4-2 and TRBJ2-1; 10 bases align to TRBD2. The V gene end was trimmed by 0 bases and the J gene end by 4 bases; junction bases not matched to a gene: 6. There are 17 residues in the CDR3. CDR1 and CDR2 from the germline V gene are LGHNA and YNFKEQ. The CDR3 sequence is CASSQEDSGRLYNEQFF. DNA of the CDR3: TGTGCCAGCAGCCAAGAAGATAGCGGGAGGCTATACAATGAGCAGTTCTTC.

This clone turned up a few times. The chain has TRBV14 and TRBJ2-3; 8 nucleotides agree with TRBD2. Losses at the gene ends were 4 bases for V and 4 bases for J; bases not matched to a gene: 13. Germline V gene sequence: CDR1 SGHDN, CDR2 FVKESK. The CDR3 length is 17 residues. The CDR3 loop is CASSLLVGTRGADTQYF. The CDR3 bases are TGTGCCAGCAGCCTGCTCGTTGGGACTAGAGGGGCAGATACGCAGTATTTT.

The chain is built from TRBV7-3 and TRBJ1-2; 7 bases align to TRBD1. The CDR3 totals 14 residues. V was clipped by 2 bases and J by 5 bases; unmatched bases: 5. Germline CDR1 is SGHTA and CDR2 is FQGTGA. In DNA, the CDR3 is TGTGCCAGCAGCTTAGGGCAGGGGGATTATGGCTACACCTTC. It codes for CASSLGQGDYGYTF. Drawing the rest from reference TRBV7-3 and TRBJ1-2, the complete variable domain is GAGVSQTPSNKVTEKGKYVELRCDPISGHTALYWYRQSLGQGPEFLIYFQGTGAADDSGLPNDRFFAVRPEGSVSTLKIQRTERGDSAVYLCASSLGQGDYGYTFGSGTRLTVV.

The chain combines TRBV9 with TRBJ1-2, with TRBD1 matching over 7 bases. V shed 4 bases and J 2 bases; nucleotides not matched to a gene: 8. CDR3 length: 15 amino acids. Germline lookup yields CDR1 SGDLS and CDR2 YYNGEE. The CDR3, as DNA: TGTGCCAGCAGCCCCGAGGGGGCGACAAACTATGGCTACACCTTC. Amino acid sequence: CASSPEGATNYGYTF.

This chain uses TRBV9 with TRBJ2-3, with 8 bases lining up with TRBD2. Trimming at V came to 3 bases and at J to 1 base, leaving 7 bases not matched to a gene. This CDR3 has 16 amino acids. From germline, CDR1 is SGDLS and CDR2 YYNGEE. The CDR3 loop is CASSGQTSGRTDTQYF. Written as DNA, the CDR3 is TGTGCCAGCAGCGGCCAAACTAGCGGCCGCACAGATACGCAGTATTTT.

This sequence joins TRBV6-5 and TRBJ2-7; 8 bases fit TRBD1. The CDR3 sequence is 15 residues long. After removal of 5 bases from V and 3 bases from J, the junction contained 9 bases not matched to a gene. The germline V gene encodes CDR1 MNHEY and CDR2 SVGAGI. The CDR3 bases are TGTGCCAGCAGTAGAAACAGGGGGGAAAGCTACGAGCAGTACTTC. Translated: CASSRNRGESYEQYF.

The chain couples TRBV19 to TRBJ2-3, with 8 positions matching TRBD1. Germline trimming cut 8 bases from V and 3 bases from J; bases unmatched to any gene: 10. This CDR3 contains 15 residues. Germline V gene data show CDR1 as LNHDA and CDR2 as SQIVND (reference sequence). CDR3 loop: CASGQDRDYTDTQYF. The DNA for the CDR3 is TGTGCCAGTGGCCAGGACAGGGATTATACAGATACGCAGTATTTT. Full variable domain (remainder filled in from reference TRBV19 and TRBJ2-3): DGGITQSPKYLFRKEGQNVTLSCEQNLNHDAMYWYRQDPGQGLRLIYYSQIVNDFQKGDIAEGYSVSREKKESFPLTVTSAQKNPTAFYLCASGQDRDYTDTQYFGPGTRLTVL.

The V gene is TRBV2, the J gene TRBJ1-5; tentatively, D is TRBD1 (6 bases). This CDR3 has 18 residues. Germline assignment: CDR1 SNHLY and CDR2 FYNNEI. Trimming left V 2 bases short and J 2 bases short, with 19 bases between. CDR3 DNA: TGTGCCAGCAGTGAAAGGGACACCCGGCTTGCGGGCAATCAGCCCCAGCATTTT. Amino acid sequence: CASSERDTRLAGNQPQHF. Filled out from reference TRBV2 and TRBJ1-5, the complete variable domain reads EPEVTQTPSHQVTQMGQEVILRCVPISNHLYFYWYRQILGQKVEFLVSFYNNEISEKSEIFDDQFSVERPDGSNFTLKIRSTKLEDSAMYFCASSERDTRLAGNQPQHFGDGTRLSIL.

The chain recombines TRBV7-6 with TRBJ2-1, with 7 bases aligning to TRBD1. The V segment lost 5 bases and the J segment 6 bases; nucleotides outside the gene matches: 10. Per the germline V gene, CDR1 is SGHVS and CDR2 is FNYEAQ. The CDR3 is 15 amino acids. CDR3 bases: TGTGCCAGCAGCACCCGGACAGAGGGGGCCAATGAGCAGTTCTTC. This gives the protein CASSTRTEGANEQFF.

This clone was recorded only once. The gene calls are TRBV15 and TRBJ2-1, with 7 bases identical to TRBD2. Germline-derived CDR1 and CDR2 are LNHNV and YYDKDF (reference sequence). CDR3 length: 14 amino acids. V was pared by 2 bases and J by 4 bases, with 2 bases of the junction left unmatched. CDR3 in DNA: TGTGCCACCAGCAGAAAGCGGGAATACAATGAGCAGTTCTTC. Amino acids: CATSRKREYNEQFF.